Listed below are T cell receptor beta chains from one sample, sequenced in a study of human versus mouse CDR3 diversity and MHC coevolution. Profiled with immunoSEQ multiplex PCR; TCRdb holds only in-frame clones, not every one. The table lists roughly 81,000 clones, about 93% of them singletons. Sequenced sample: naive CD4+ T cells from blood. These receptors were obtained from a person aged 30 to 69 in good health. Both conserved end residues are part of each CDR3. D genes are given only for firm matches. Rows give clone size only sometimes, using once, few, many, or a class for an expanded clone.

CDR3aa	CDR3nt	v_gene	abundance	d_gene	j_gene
CASSLSIKGTPSSDEQYF	TGTGCCAGCAGTTTATCGATTAAAGGGACTCCCAGCTCGGACGAGCAGTACTTC	TRBV27	.	.	TRBJ2-7
CASSLGGLRPGDTQYF	TGTGCCAGCAGCCTGGGGGGCCTCCGGCCGGGAGATACGCAGTATTTT	TRBV5-4	.	.	TRBJ2-3
CASGQGGWTEAFF	TGTGCCAGCGGACAGGGGGGTTGGACTGAAGCTTTCTTT	TRBV2	.	TRBD1	TRBJ1-1
CASKLTASYEQYF	TGTGCCAGCAAATTGACAGCCTCCTACGAGCAGTACTTC	TRBV6-1	.	.	TRBJ2-7
CASSPGGTGSSSEQYF	TGTGCCAGCTCCCCGGGGGGCACCGGGTCGTCGTCCGAGCAGTACTTC	TRBV28	.	.	TRBJ2-7
CASSSSRTDNYGYTF	TGTGCCAGTAGCTCCTCTAGGACAGATAACTATGGCTACACCTTC	TRBV19	.	.	TRBJ1-2
CASADSYEQYF	TGTGCCAGCGCGGACAGTTACGAGCAGTACTTC	TRBV6-5	once	.	TRBJ2-7
CASRTVATDTQYF	TGTGCCAGCAGAACAGTCGCCACAGATACGCAGTATTTT	TRBV6-1	.	.	TRBJ2-3
CASIAADGTGELFF	TGCGCCAGCATCGCGGCGGATGGCACCGGGGAGCTGTTTTTT	TRBV5-1	.	.	TRBJ2-2
CASSQGHLDTEAFF	TGTGCCAGCAGTCAAGGACACCTAGACACTGAAGCTTTCTTT	TRBV11-3	once	.	TRBJ1-1
CAYSGRSGGGEQFF	TGTGCCTACTCTGGAAGGTCAGGGGGCGGTGAGCAGTTCTTC	TRBV30	.	TRBD1	TRBJ2-1
CASSIELSGRAKDGQFF	TGTGCCAGTAGTATAGAGTTGAGCGGGAGGGCCAAGGATGGGCAGTTCTTC	TRBV19	.	TRBD2	TRBJ2-1
CASSPGQGEGQPQHF	TGTGCCAGCTCACCAGGACAGGGCGAGGGGCAGCCCCAGCATTTT	TRBV18	.	TRBD1	TRBJ1-5
CASSLFSRTISTDTQYF	TGTGCCAGCAGCTTATTTAGCCGGACTATTAGCACAGATACGCAGTATTTT	TRBV7-2	.	.	TRBJ2-3
CSENSGTAYTDTQYF	TGCAGCGAGAACTCCGGGACAGCGTACACAGATACGCAGTATTTT	TRBV29-1	.	TRBD1	TRBJ2-3
CASSLGIGTGANVLTF	TGTGCCAGCAGTCTCGGGATAGGCACTGGGGCCAACGTCCTGACTTTC	TRBV2	.	.	TRBJ2-6
CASSGLAGGPVYNEQFF	TGTGCCAGTTCGGGACTAGCGGGGGGGCCTGTTTACAATGAGCAGTTCTTC	TRBV18	.	TRBD2	TRBJ2-1
CSVLDGANTDTQYF	TGCAGCGTTCTAGATGGGGCGAACACAGATACGCAGTATTTT	TRBV29-1	.	.	TRBJ2-3
CASLHLGTGTNTEAFF	TGTGCCAGTCTCCACCTTGGGACAGGGACTAACACTGAAGCTTTCTTT	TRBV19	.	TRBD1	TRBJ1-1
CASSSLTDRGNTIYF	TGCGCCAGCAGTTCTCTTACTGATCGAGGAAACACCATATATTTT	TRBV5-1	few	.	TRBJ1-3
CASSLGGQGAKETQYF	TGTGCTAGCAGCTTAGGCGGCCAGGGGGCAAAAGAGACCCAGTACTTC	TRBV7-7	.	TRBD1	TRBJ2-5
CASSYGAGGPGEQYF	TGTGCCAGCAGTTACGGGGCGGGAGGGCCAGGCGAGCAGTACTTC	TRBV6-5	.	TRBD2	TRBJ2-7